This entry lists 24 T cell receptor beta chains sequenced from one sample in a study of cytomegalovirus exposure and HLA in healthy donors. Profiled with immunoSEQ multiplex PCR; TCRdb holds only in-frame clones, not every one. The table shows roughly 150,000 clones, with about 88% occurring only once. Sequencing was performed on PBMCs. The receptors originated from a woman aged 18 to 35 in good health and CMV-seropositive.

The chain employs TRBV6-5 and TRBJ2-7; D not certain. The CDR3 runs to 13 residues. V lost 6 bases to trimming and J lost 2 bases, with 11 bases between them. The germline V gene has CDR1 MNHEY and CDR2 SVGAGI. The CDR3 loop is CASSRGNTYEQYF. CDR3 DNA sequence: TGTGCCAGCAGCCGCGGAAATACCTACGAGCAGTACTTC.

This clone has just one count. This chain uses TRBV4-3 with TRBJ1-2; weak D call: TRBD1 (6 bases). V was pared by 0 bases and J by 7 bases, with 9 bases between. In germline, CDR1 is LGHNA, CDR2 YSLEER. This CDR3 is built from 13 residues. CDR3 nucleotide sequence: TGCGCCAGCAGCCAAGAGGGGGGGCTTGGCTACACCTTC. Protein sequence: CASSQEGGLGYTF.

This clone appeared once. The rearrangement uses TRBV5-4 and TRBJ2-5; D gene ambiguous. This CDR3 is 13 amino acids long. Germline values: CDR1 SGHNT, CDR2 YYREEE (reference sequence). Trimming took off 4 bases at V and 5 bases at J, with 12 bases between the two ends. CDR3 in DNA: TGTGCCAGCAGCGCGGATTCCCGGGAGACCCAGTACTTC. This encodes CASSADSRETQYF. The full variable domain, its missing parts supplied by reference TRBV5-4 and TRBJ2-5, is ETGVTQSPTHLIKTRGQQVTLRCSSQSGHNTVSWYQQALGQGPQFIFQYYREEENGRGNFPPRFSGLQFPNYSSELNVNALELDDSALYLCASSADSRETQYFGPGTRLLVL.

This clone was detected once. The rearrangement uses TRBV19 and TRBJ2-5, with D hard to call. The ends were cut back, 8 bases at V and 1 base at J, with 5 bases in the middle. There are 11 residues in the CDR3. Germline CDR1 and CDR2: LNHDA and SQIVND (reference sequence). The CDR3 DNA follows: TGTGCCAGTGCGCGCCAAGAGACCCAGTACTTC. Amino acids: CASARQETQYF.

The chain combines TRBV2 with TRBJ1-1, with 8 bases identical to TRBD1. V shed 2 bases, J shed 3 bases, and the junction held 2 bases outside the gene matches. The germline CDR1 and CDR2 sequences are SNHLY and FYNNEI. The CDR3 loop spans 14 amino acids. Here the CDR3 DNA reads TGTGCCAGCAGTGAACACAGGGGGTACACTGAAGCTTTCTTT. Translated: CASSEHRGYTEAFF.

This clone appeared a few times. This chain connects TRBV5-1 to TRBJ1-1, with TRBD1 matching over 8 bases. CDR3 length: 14 residues. Per the germline V gene, CDR1 is SGHRS and CDR2 is YFSETQ. The trim removed 4 bases at V and 1 base at J, leaving 3 bases unmatched. The CDR3, as DNA: TGCGCCAGCAGCACCGGGACAGGGAACACTGAAGCTTTCTTT. This gives the protein CASSTGTGNTEAFF.

A few counts support this clone. The chain combines TRBV7-2 with TRBJ1-1; tentative D call: TRBD1 (5 bases). CDR1 is SGHTA and CDR2 is FQGNSA in the germline V gene. Trimming took off 3 bases at V and 4 bases at J, with 9 bases between the two ends. The CDR3 consists of 13 residues. The CDR3 DNA reads as TGTGCCAGCAGCTTTGACAGATCCACTGAAGCTTTCTTT. It yields the protein CASSFDRSTEAFF. The full variable domain, its missing parts supplied by reference TRBV7-2 and TRBJ1-1, is GAGVSQSPSNKVTEKGKDVELRCDPISGHTALYWYRQSLGQGLEFLIYFQGNSAPDKSGLPSDRFSAERTGGSVSTLTIQRTQQEDSAVYLCASSFDRSTEAFFGQGTRLTVV.

The rearrangement uses TRBV7-9 and TRBJ2-1; D is perhaps TRBD2 (6 bases). CDR1 and CDR2 from the germline V gene are SEHNR and FQNEAQ (reference sequence). This CDR3 comprises 15 residues. Trimming cost V 0 bases and J 8 bases, with 14 bases left between them. The DNA for the CDR3 is TGTGCCAGCAGCTTAGCAGCGGGCGGGAAGGATGAGCAGTTCTTC. Its protein is CASSLAAGGKDEQFF.

The chain combines TRBV10-3 with TRBJ2-3; 10 bases are a match to TRBD2. The V segment lost 0 bases and the J segment 6 bases; nucleotides outside the gene matches: 6. The CDR3 is 16 residues long. Germline V gene data show CDR1 as ENHRY and CDR2 as SYGVKD. CDR3 sequence (DNA): TGTGCCATCAGTGAGTCGATTGGTAGCGGGAGGGATACGCAGTATTTT. This gives the protein CAISESIGSGRDTQYF.

J is TRBJ2-2 and V is TRBV7-9; no definite D call. Germline assignment: CDR1 SEHNR and CDR2 FQNEAQ (reference sequence). Trimming took 6 bases from V and 0 from J, leaving 8 bases between them. The CDR3 has 14 residues. In DNA form, the CDR3 reads TGTGCCAGCAGGACACAGCCGAACACCGGGGAGCTGTTTTTT. This translates into CASRTQPNTGELFF.

The V gene is TRBV6-5, the J gene TRBJ1-2; 10 nucleotides align to TRBD1. This CDR3 is 14 amino acids long. Germline loops: CDR1 MNHEY, CDR2 SVGAGI. After removal of 0 bases from V and 8 bases from J, the junction contained 3 bases not matched to a gene. The CDR3 loop reads CASSYSETGGGYTF. The CDR3 nucleotides read TGTGCCAGCAGTTACTCTGAGACAGGGGGCGGCTACACCTTC.

This chain connects TRBV6-6 to TRBJ2-7, with D perhaps matching TRBD2 (5 bases). The V end was cut by 6 bases, the J end by 6 bases, with 12 bases between. CDR3 size: 12 residues. Germline loops: CDR1 MNHNY, CDR2 SVGAGI (reference sequence). In DNA form, the CDR3 reads TGTGCCAGCAGGGACTCCCGAGGCGAGCAGTACTTC. Translating gives CASRDSRGEQYF.

The rearrangement uses TRBV2 and TRBJ1-2; D remains unclear. Germline CDR1 and CDR2: SNHLY and FYNNEI. CDR3 length: 12 residues. With 3 bases removed from V and 5 bases from J, the gap between germline ends came to 7 bases. CDR3 coding DNA: TGTGCCAGCAGTGAGGTCCAGTATGGCTACACCTTC. Its translation: CASSEVQYGYTF.

The chain recombines TRBV15 with TRBJ2-3; TRBD2 matches at 7 bases. Germline loops: CDR1 LNHNV, CDR2 YYDKDF (reference sequence). The CDR3 spans 16 residues. With 1 base clipped from V and 1 base from J, the junction kept 5 bases outside the gene matches. The CDR3 here is CATSRGTREGTDTQYF. CDR3 in DNA: TGTGCCACCAGCAGAGGCACACGGGAGGGCACAGATACGCAGTATTTT.

The J gene is TRBJ2-1, the V gene TRBV11-3; D is undetermined. Trimming took 2 bases from V and 6 from J, leaving 8 bases between them. CDR1 is SGHNT and CDR2 is YENEEA in the germline V gene. The CDR3 covers 13 residues. CDR3 nucleotides: TGTGCCAGCAGCTTATCCCTTTTCAATGAGCAGTTCTTC. Residues: CASSLSLFNEQFF.

The V call is TRBV7-6, the J call TRBJ2-5; TRBD2 might be the D (6 bases). In germline, CDR1 is SGHVS, CDR2 FNYEAQ. V was pared by 1 base and J by 8 bases, with 14 bases between. The CDR3 covers 14 residues. The CDR3 is CASSLGSWRDTQYF. The CDR3 bases are TGTGCCAGCAGCTTAGGGTCCTGGAGGGACACCCAGTACTTC.

This clone was detected once. The chain employs TRBV4-2 and TRBJ2-2; D is unclear. From germline, CDR1 is LGHNA and CDR2 YNFKEQ. V lost 0 bases, J lost 7 bases, and 15 bases lay in between. The CDR3 loop spans 16 amino acids. As DNA, the CDR3 is TGTGCCAGCAGCCAAGATCTAGGCGGAGTGGGCGGGGAGCTGTTTTTT. Protein: CASSQDLGGVGGELFF.

The rearrangement uses TRBV29-1 and TRBJ1-3; no reliable D call. CDR1 and CDR2 (germline): SQVTM, ANQGSEA. This CDR3 is built from 12 residues. Trimming stripped 7 bases from V and 3 bases from J, with 10 bases between. CDR3: CSAGGGGNTIYF. CDR3 in DNA: TGCAGCGCTGGCGGTGGTGGAAACACCATATATTTT.

The chain joins TRBV7-9 to TRBJ2-7, with TRBD1 as a possible D gene (5 bases). The CDR3 has 12 amino acids. Deletions cut 4 bases from V and 3 bases from J, with 7 bases between. From germline, CDR1 is SEHNR and CDR2 FQNEAQ (reference sequence). The CDR3: CASSSGFYEQYF. The DNA for the CDR3 is TGTGCCAGCAGCTCAGGGTTCTACGAGCAGTACTTC.

This clone was counted once. The genes are TRBV7-9 and TRBJ2-7; 7 positions agree with TRBD1. V shed 1 base and J 2 bases; nucleotides not matched to a gene: 5. Germline V gene data show CDR1 as SEHNR and CDR2 as FQNEAQ (reference sequence). The CDR3 length is 15 residues. The CDR3 DNA follows: TGTGCCAGCAGCTTAGATGGGACAGTGACCTACGAGCAGTACTTC. This translates into CASSLDGTVTYEQYF. The variable domain in full, with the rest retrieved from reference TRBV7-9 and TRBJ2-7, is DTGVSQNPRHKITKRGQNVTFRCDPISEHNRLYWYRQTLGQGPEFLTYFQNEAQLEKSRLLSDRFSAERPKGSFSTLEIQRTEQGDSAMYLCASSLDGTVTYEQYFGPGTRLTVT.

The rearrangement joins TRBV25-1 to TRBJ2-7; 7 nucleotides align to TRBD1. The CDR3 loop spans 14 amino acids. CDR1 is MGHDK, CDR2 SYGVNS, per germline. The V gene end was trimmed by 4 bases and the J gene end by 1 base; junction bases not matched to a gene: 4. In DNA form, the CDR3 reads TGTGCCAGCAGTGGACAGGGACGGTCCTACGAGCAGTACTTC. As protein: CASSGQGRSYEQYF.

This chain links TRBV10-3 with TRBJ2-2; D perhaps matches TRBD1 (5 bases). V was clipped by 9 bases and J by 1 base, with 15 bases between them. Looked up from germline, CDR1 is ENHRY and CDR2 is SYGVKD. This CDR3 is 15 amino acids long. CDR3 nucleotides: TGTGCCATAACCGAGCATGGACAGAACACCGGGGAGCTGTTTTTT. Its protein product is CAITEHGQNTGELFF.

V gene TRBV4-2 combines with J gene TRBJ2-7, with D possibly TRBD2 on 6 matching bases. Germline assignment: CDR1 LGHNA and CDR2 YNFKEQ. The CDR3 loop spans 14 amino acids. Trimming took off 1 base at V and 2 bases at J, with 9 bases between the two ends. The CDR3 nucleotides are TGTGCCAGCAGCCAAGGGGACTTCACCTACGAGCAGTACTTC. Its protein is CASSQGDFTYEQYF.

This chain links TRBV9 with TRBJ2-7; 8 nucleotides line up with TRBD1. The V segment lost 0 bases and the J segment 2 bases; nucleotides outside the gene matches: 1. The germline gives CDR1 SGDLS, CDR2 YYNGEE. The CDR3 consists of 14 residues. The CDR3 sequence: CASSVGTGPYEQYF. Written as DNA, the CDR3 is TGTGCCAGCAGCGTAGGGACAGGGCCCTACGAGCAGTACTTC.